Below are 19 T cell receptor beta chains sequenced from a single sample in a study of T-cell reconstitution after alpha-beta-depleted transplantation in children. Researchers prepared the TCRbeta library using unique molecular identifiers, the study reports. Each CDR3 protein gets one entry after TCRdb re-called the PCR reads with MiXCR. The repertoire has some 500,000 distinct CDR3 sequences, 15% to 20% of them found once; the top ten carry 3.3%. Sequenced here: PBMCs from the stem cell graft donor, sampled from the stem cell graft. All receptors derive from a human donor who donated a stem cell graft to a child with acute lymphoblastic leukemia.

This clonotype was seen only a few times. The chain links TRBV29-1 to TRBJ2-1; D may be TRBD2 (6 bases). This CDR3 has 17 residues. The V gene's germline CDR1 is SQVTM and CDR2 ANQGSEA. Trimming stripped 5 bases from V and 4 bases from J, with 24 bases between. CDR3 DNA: TGCAGCGTTTTTGGGGAAACACAAGGAGGGCGGTACAATGAGCAGTTCTTC. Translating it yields CSVFGETQGGRYNEQFF.

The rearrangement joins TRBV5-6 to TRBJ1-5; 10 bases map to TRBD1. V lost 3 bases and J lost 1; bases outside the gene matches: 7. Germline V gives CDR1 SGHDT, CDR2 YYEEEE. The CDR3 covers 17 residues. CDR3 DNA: TGTGCCAGCAGCTCCGGGACAGGGGATGACAGCAATCAGCCCCAGCATTTT. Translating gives CASSSGTGDDSNQPQHF. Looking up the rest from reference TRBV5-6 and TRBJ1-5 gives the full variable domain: DAGVTQSPTHLIKTRGQQVTLRCSPKSGHDTVSWYQQALGQGPQFIFQYYEEEERQRGNFPDRFSGHQFPNYSSELNVNALLLGDSALYLCASSSGTGDDSNQPQHFGDGTRLSIL.

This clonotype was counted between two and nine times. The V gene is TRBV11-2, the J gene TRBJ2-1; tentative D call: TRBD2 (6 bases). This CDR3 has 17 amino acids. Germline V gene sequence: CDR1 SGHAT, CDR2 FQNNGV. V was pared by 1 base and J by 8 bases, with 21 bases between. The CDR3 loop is CASSLGGWASAPHEQFF. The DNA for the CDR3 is TGTGCCAGCAGCTTAGGGGGATGGGCTAGCGCTCCTCATGAGCAGTTCTTC.

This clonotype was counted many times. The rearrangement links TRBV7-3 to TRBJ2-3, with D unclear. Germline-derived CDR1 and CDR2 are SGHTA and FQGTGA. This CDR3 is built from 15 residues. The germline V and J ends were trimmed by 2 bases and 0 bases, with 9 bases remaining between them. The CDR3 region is CASSLVARSTDTQYF. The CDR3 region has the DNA TGTGCCAGCAGCTTAGTCGCCCGCAGCACAGATACGCAGTATTTT. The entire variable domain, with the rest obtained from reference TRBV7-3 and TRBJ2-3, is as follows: GAGVSQTPSNKVTEKGKYVELRCDPISGHTALYWYRQSLGQGPEFLIYFQGTGAADDSGLPNDRFFAVRPEGSVSTLKIQRTERGDSAVYLCASSLVARSTDTQYFGPGTRLTVL.

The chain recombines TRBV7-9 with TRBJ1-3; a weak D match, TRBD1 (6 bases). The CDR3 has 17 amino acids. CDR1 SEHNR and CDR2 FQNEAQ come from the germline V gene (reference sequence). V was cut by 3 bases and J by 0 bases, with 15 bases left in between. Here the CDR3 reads CASSLSRTASSGNTIYF. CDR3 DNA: TGTGCCAGCAGCTTGTCCCGGACAGCTAGCTCTGGAAACACCATATATTTT.

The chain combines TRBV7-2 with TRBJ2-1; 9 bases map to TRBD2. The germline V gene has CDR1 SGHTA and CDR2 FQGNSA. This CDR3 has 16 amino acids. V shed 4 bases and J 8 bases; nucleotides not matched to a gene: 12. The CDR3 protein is CASSSSLSGRRDEQFF. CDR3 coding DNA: TGTGCCAGCAGCTCATCGCTAAGCGGGAGGAGGGATGAGCAGTTCTTC.

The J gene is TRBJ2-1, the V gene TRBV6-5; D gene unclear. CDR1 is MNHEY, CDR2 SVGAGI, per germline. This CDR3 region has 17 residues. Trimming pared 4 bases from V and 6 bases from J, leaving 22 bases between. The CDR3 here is CASSSVPYDWYGNEQFF. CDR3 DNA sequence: TGTGCCAGCAGTTCCGTTCCATATGACTGGTATGGCAATGAGCAGTTCTTC.

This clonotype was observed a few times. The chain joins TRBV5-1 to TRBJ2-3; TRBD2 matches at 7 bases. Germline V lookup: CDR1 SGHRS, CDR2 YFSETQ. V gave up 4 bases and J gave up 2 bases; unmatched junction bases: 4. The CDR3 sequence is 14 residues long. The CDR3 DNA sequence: TGCGCCAGCAGCGCCGGGGACTACACAGATACGCAGTATTTT. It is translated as CASSAGDYTDTQYF.

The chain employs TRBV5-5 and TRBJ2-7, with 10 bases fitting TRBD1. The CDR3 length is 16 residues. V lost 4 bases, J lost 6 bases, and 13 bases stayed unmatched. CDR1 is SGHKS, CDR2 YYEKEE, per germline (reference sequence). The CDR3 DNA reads TGTGCCAGCAGCCCTCGGACCGGGACAGGGGTTACCGAGCAGTACTTC. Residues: CASSPRTGTGVTEQYF.

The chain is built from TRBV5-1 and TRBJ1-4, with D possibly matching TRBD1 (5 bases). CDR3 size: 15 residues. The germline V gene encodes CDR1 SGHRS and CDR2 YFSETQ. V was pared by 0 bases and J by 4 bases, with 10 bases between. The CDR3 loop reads CASSLGGLRNEKLFF. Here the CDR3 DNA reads TGCGCCAGCAGCTTGGGGGGACTCCGTAATGAAAAACTGTTTTTT.

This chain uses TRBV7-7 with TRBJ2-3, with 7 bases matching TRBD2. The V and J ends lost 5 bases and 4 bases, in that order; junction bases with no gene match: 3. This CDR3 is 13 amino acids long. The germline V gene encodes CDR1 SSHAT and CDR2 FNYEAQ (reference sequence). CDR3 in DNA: TGTGCCAGCAGCCGGGGGGTAGCAGATACGCAGTATTTT. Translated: CASSRGVADTQYF.

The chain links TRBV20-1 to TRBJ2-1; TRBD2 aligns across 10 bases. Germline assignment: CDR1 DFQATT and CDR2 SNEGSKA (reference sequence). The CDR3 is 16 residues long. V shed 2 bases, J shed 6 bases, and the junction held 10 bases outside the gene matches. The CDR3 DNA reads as TGCAGTGCTAGAAGGCCGCTAGCGGGAGAAGGCAATGAGCAGTTCTTC. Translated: CSARRPLAGEGNEQFF.

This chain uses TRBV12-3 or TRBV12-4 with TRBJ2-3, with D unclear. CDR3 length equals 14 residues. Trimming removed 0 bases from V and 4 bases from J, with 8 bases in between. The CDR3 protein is CASSLASAPDTQYF. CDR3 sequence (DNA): TGTGCCAGCAGTTTAGCATCGGCCCCAGATACGCAGTATTTT.

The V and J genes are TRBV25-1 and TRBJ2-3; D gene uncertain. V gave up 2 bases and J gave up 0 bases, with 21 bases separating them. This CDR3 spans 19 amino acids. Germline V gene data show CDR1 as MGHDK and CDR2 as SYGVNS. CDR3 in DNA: TGTGCCAGCAGTGAAAAGTTGCGCACGTCGCTTTCTAGCACAGATACGCAGTATTTT. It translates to CASSEKLRTSLSSTDTQYF. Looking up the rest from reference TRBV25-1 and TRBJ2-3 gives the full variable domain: EADIYQTPRYLVIGTGKKITLECSQTMGHDKMYWYQQDPGMELHLIHYSYGVNSTEKGDLSSESTVSRIRTEHFPLTLESARPSHTSQYLCASSEKLRTSLSSTDTQYFGPGTRLTVL.

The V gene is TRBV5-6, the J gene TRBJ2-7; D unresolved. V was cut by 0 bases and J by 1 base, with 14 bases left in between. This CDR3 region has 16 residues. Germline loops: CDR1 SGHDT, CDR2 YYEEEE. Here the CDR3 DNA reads TGTGCCAGCAGCTTGGCCGCTGGTCCCCATTCCTACGAGCAGTACTTC. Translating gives CASSLAAGPHSYEQYF.

The CDR3 region has the DNA TGTGCCAGCTCACCAAGCCGGGACTCCTACTACAATGAGCAGTTCTTC. Translating it yields CASSPSRDSYYNEQFF. The chain recombines TRBV18 with TRBJ2-1, with D possibly matching TRBD2 (6 bases). The CDR3 contains 16 residues. V lost 2 bases and J 3 bases, leaving 14 bases between the germline ends. Germline V gene lookup returns CDR1 KGHSH and CDR2 LQKENI.

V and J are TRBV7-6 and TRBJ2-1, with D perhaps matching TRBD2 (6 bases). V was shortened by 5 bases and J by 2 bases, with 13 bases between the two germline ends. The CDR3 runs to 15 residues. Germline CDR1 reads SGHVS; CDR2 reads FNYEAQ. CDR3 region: CASSPGTDTYNEQFF. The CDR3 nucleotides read TGTGCCAGCAGCCCCGGGACTGATACCTACAATGAGCAGTTCTTC.

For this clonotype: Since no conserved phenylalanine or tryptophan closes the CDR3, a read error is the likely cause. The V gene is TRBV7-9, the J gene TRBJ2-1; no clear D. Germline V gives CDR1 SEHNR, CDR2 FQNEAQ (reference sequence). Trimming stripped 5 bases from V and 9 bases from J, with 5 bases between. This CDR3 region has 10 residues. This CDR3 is CASSPPEQFL. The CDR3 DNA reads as TGTGCCAGCAGCCCGCCTGAGCAGTTCTTG.

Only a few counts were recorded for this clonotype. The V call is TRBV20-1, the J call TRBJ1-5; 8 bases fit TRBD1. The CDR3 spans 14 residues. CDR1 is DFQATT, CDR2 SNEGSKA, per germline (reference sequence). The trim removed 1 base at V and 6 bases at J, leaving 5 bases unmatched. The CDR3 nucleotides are TGCAGTGCTAGAGCGGACAGGGAAGGTCAGCCCCAGCATTTT. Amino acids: CSARADREGQPQHF.